A single sample is the source of the 22 T cell receptor beta chains below, sequenced in a study of a mutant IDH1 vaccine in newly diagnosed glioma (dated by TCRdb to 2020 to 2022). Receptor amplification or capture employed the immunoSEQ multiplex PCR assay. TCRdb took over this immuneACCESS table, retaining in-frame rearrangements with V and J assigned. Such tables are incomplete; in checked studies, under half of the missing clones stem from an unresolved V gene, and the remainder is unexplained. This sample lists about 24,000 clones; approximately 89% were detected once. The biggest ten clones account for under 9.5% of the sample. The sample's time point label is to be understood as: baseline, week 1 (first vaccination visit). Reading the label with the study, this specimen's treatment or condition is: pre-vaccination baseline after standard-of-care therapy. The input for sequencing was PBMCs, taken from a glioma patient treated with radiotherapy, temozolomide or both. These receptors all come from a man between 25 and 39 years old with glioma.

The rearrangement joins TRBV7-9 to TRBJ1-1; perhaps TRBD1 as D (6 bases). Germline CDR1 is SEHNR and CDR2 is FQNEAQ (reference sequence). There are 15 residues in the CDR3. Deletions cut 2 bases from V and 1 base from J, with 11 bases between. The CDR3: CASSLFRDKNTEAFF. The CDR3, as DNA: TGTGCCAGCAGCTTATTCCGGGACAAGAACACTGAAGCTTTCTTT.

The V gene is TRBV7-9, the J gene TRBJ1-1, with 9 bases lining up with TRBD1. The CDR3 spans 14 residues. From germline, CDR1 is SEHNR and CDR2 FQNEAQ (reference sequence). V shed 5 bases and J 6 bases; nucleotides not matched to a gene: 7. The CDR3 DNA follows: TGTGCCAGCAGCCCTCGCGACAGGGGGGCTGAAGCTTTCTTT. Translating gives CASSPRDRGAEAFF.

In DNA form, the CDR3 reads TGCGCCAGCAGCCGAACCCCGGGACAGGGGGCGGGAGAGACCCAGTACTTC. It yields the protein CASSRTPGQGAGETQYF. The chain combines TRBV5-1 with TRBJ2-5; 12 bases align to TRBD1. The CDR3 sequence is 17 residues long. The junction had 11 bases not matched to a gene; V was cut back by 4 bases and J by 4 bases. The germline V gene encodes CDR1 SGHRS and CDR2 YFSETQ.

The chain has TRBV7-9 and TRBJ1-2; TRBD1 matches at 8 bases. From germline, CDR1 is SEHNR and CDR2 FQNEAQ (reference sequence). CDR3 size: 13 residues. V lost 1 base, J lost 6 bases, and 1 base stayed unmatched. The CDR3 here is CASSLVQGDGYTF. In DNA, the CDR3 is TGTGCCAGCAGCTTAGTACAGGGGGATGGCTACACCTTC. The whole variable domain, filled in from reference TRBV7-9 and TRBJ1-2, reads DTGVSQNPRHKITKRGQNVTFRCDPISEHNRLYWYRQTLGQGPEFLTYFQNEAQLEKSRLLSDRFSAERPKGSFSTLEIQRTEQGDSAMYLCASSLVQGDGYTFGSGTRLTVV.

This chain links TRBV4-2 with TRBJ2-4; D ambiguous. The length of the CDR3 is 13 residues. Trimming left V 0 bases short and J 7 bases short, with 7 bases between. Germline V gene data show CDR1 as LGHNA and CDR2 as YNFKEQ. CDR3 nucleotide sequence: TGTGCCAGCAGCCAAGATATCCAGAACATTCAGTACTTC. Encoded protein: CASSQDIQNIQYF.

The chain has TRBV2 and TRBJ2-1; D gene unclear. V was pared by 7 bases and J by 0 bases, with 16 bases between. This CDR3 has 16 amino acids. Germline loops: CDR1 SNHLY, CDR2 FYNNEI. CDR3 nucleotide sequence: TGTGCCAGCAAATTCACTTACTCCGACTCCTACAATGAGCAGTTCTTC. Protein product: CASKFTYSDSYNEQFF.

The chain is built from TRBV2 and TRBJ2-1; 8 bases line up with TRBD1. The CDR3 consists of 12 residues. Trimming took 7 bases from V and 10 from J; bases not matched to a gene: 6. The V gene's germline CDR1 is SNHLY and CDR2 FYNNEI. CDR3 sequence reads: CASILDRGEQFF. DNA for the CDR3: TGTGCCAGCATCCTTGACAGGGGCGAGCAGTTCTTC. Filled out from reference TRBV2 and TRBJ2-1, the complete variable domain reads EPEVTQTPSHQVTQMGQEVILRCVPISNHLYFYWYRQILGQKVEFLVSFYNNEISEKSEIFDDQFSVERPDGSNFTLKIRSTKLEDSAMYFCASILDRGEQFFGPGTRLTVL.

The genes are TRBV6-1 and TRBJ2-5; the D is unclear. Trimming shortened V by 0 bases and J by 8 bases, and 10 bases separated the two germline ends. This CDR3 is 13 amino acids long. CDR1 is MNHNS and CDR2 is SASEGT in the germline V gene. CDR3 sequence reads: CASSEAVTATQYF. DNA of the CDR3: TGTGCCAGCAGTGAAGCGGTTACGGCTACCCAGTACTTC.

J is TRBJ2-5 and V is TRBV19; 8 bases line up with TRBD2. This CDR3 region has 15 residues. V trimming: 0 bases; J trimming: 5 bases; junction bases outside the gene matches: 5. Germline V CDR1 and CDR2: LNHDA, SQIVND (reference sequence). CDR3 residues: CASSIDREGWETQYF. In DNA form, the CDR3 reads TGTGCCAGTAGTATAGATCGGGAGGGGTGGGAGACCCAGTACTTC.

This chain's CDR3 is CASSGNRNTEAFF. The CDR3 DNA is TGTGCCAGCAGTGGAAACAGGAACACTGAAGCTTTCTTT. The rearrangement links TRBV25-1 to TRBJ1-1, with no clear D. From germline, CDR1 is MGHDK and CDR2 SYGVNS. Trimming took 4 bases from V and 1 from J, leaving 7 bases between them. The CDR3 is 13 amino acids.

The chain has TRBV6-5 and TRBJ2-5, with TRBD2 as a possible D gene (5 bases). Trimming took 5 bases from V and 5 from J, leaving 12 bases between them. There are 13 residues in the CDR3. From germline, CDR1 is MNHEY and CDR2 SVGAGI. The CDR3 region is CASSKVGVETQYF. CDR3 bases: TGTGCCAGCAGTAAGGTCGGGGTGGAGACCCAGTACTTC.

The chain couples TRBV5-4 to TRBJ2-3; D is unresolved. Per germline, CDR1 SGHNT and CDR2 YYREEE (reference sequence). This CDR3 is built from 12 residues. V was pared by 0 bases and J by 9 bases, with 8 bases between. The CDR3 DNA is TGTGCCAGCAGCTTGGGGGAAGGAACGCAGTATTTT. Its protein is CASSLGEGTQYF.

This clone was observed a few times. This rearrangement joins TRBV6-6 to TRBJ2-1; D gene uncertain. Germline V gives CDR1 MNHNY, CDR2 SVGAGI (reference sequence). CDR3 length: 12 residues. Trimming took off 2 bases at V and 4 bases at J, with 3 bases between the two ends. CDR3 sequence reads: CASSYTYNEQFF. CDR3 sequence (DNA): TGTGCCAGCAGTTACACGTACAATGAGCAGTTCTTC.

This chain links TRBV18 with TRBJ2-2, with no clear D. Trimming stripped 2 bases from V and 1 base from J, with 8 bases between. CDR1 and CDR2 from the germline V gene are KGHSH and LQKENI. There are 15 residues in the CDR3. The CDR3, as DNA: TGTGCCAGCTCACCAGGAGCAATGAACACCGGGGAGCTGTTTTTT. Translated: CASSPGAMNTGELFF.

This clone is medium-sized in the sample. An end of the junction differs from the germline gene, which may be a read error. V is TRBV6-5 and J is TRBJ1-2; the D is unclear. The CDR3 runs to 11 residues. Per germline, CDR1 MNHEY and CDR2 SVGAGI. The CDR3 sequence: CASGYSDGYTF. For the CDR3, the DNA is TGTGCCAGCGGTTACAGCGATGGCTACACCTTC.

V and J are TRBV7-2 and TRBJ2-2; TRBD1 agrees at 7 bases. Germline V gives CDR1 SGHTA, CDR2 FQGNSA. With V trimmed by 1 base and J by 1 base, 3 bases remained unmatched. This CDR3 has 16 amino acids. As DNA, the CDR3 is TGTGCCAGCAGCTTAGGGACAGGATTGAACACCGGGGAGCTGTTTTTT. This sequence encodes CASSLGTGLNTGELFF.

The V and J genes are TRBV28 and TRBJ1-1; D is undetermined. Germline V lookup: CDR1 MDHEN, CDR2 SYDVKM. This CDR3 is 12 amino acids long. V shed 8 bases and J shed 1 base, with 8 bases lying between them. The CDR3 region is CASLRANTEAFF. CDR3 sequence (DNA): TGTGCCAGCCTACGGGCGAACACTGAAGCTTTCTTT.

This chain uses TRBV6-5 with TRBJ2-5, with 7 positions matching TRBD1. The CDR3 totals 14 residues. Germline values: CDR1 MNHEY, CDR2 SVGAGI. V lost 2 bases and J lost 5; bases outside the gene matches: 5. The CDR3 loop is CASSYQTGLETQYF. CDR3 DNA: TGTGCCAGCAGTTACCAGACAGGGTTGGAGACCCAGTACTTC.

This sequence joins TRBV28 and TRBJ1-1; D is uncertain. The CDR3 covers 13 residues. The germline V gene has CDR1 MDHEN and CDR2 SYDVKM. V was cut by 6 bases and J by 10 bases, with 18 bases left in between. CDR3 amino acids: CASSPPGVRGAFF. The CDR3 nucleotides read TGTGCCAGCAGCCCCCCCGGGGTCCGGGGAGCTTTCTTT.

This clone appeared a single time. V and J are TRBV30 and TRBJ1-1; maybe TRBD1 (6 bases). The V end lost 0 bases, the J end lost 5 bases, and 16 bases lay between the germline ends. The CDR3 extends over 15 amino acids. Germline V CDR1 and CDR2: GTSNPN, SVGIG (reference sequence). The CDR3 loop reads CAWSVRGARGTEAFF. Here the CDR3 DNA reads TGTGCCTGGAGTGTACGGGGGGCCCGAGGAACTGAAGCTTTCTTT. The full variable domain, completed using reference TRBV30 and TRBJ1-1, is SQTIHQWPATLVQPVGSPLSLECTVEGTSNPNLYWYRQAAGRGLQLLFYSVGIGQISSEVPQNLSASRPQDRQFILSSKKLLLSDSGFYLCAWSVRGARGTEAFFGQGTRLTVV.

The rearrangement uses TRBV25-1 and TRBJ1-2; the match to TRBD1 covers 10 bases. The CDR3 covers 16 residues. Per germline, CDR1 MGHDK and CDR2 SYGVNS. V shed 1 base, J shed 8 bases, and the junction held 10 bases outside the gene matches. This CDR3 is CASSEWRTGGLRGYTF. DNA of the CDR3: TGTGCCAGCAGTGAATGGCGGACAGGGGGGTTAAGAGGCTACACCTTC.

This clone was observed a few times. The rearrangement joins TRBV5-5 to TRBJ2-1; 10 bases agree with TRBD2. This CDR3 is 15 amino acids long. After removal of 2 bases from V and 15 bases from J, the junction contained 14 bases not matched to a gene. In germline, CDR1 is SGHKS, CDR2 YYEKEE (reference sequence). The chain's CDR3 is CASSFFSGRPSQRFF. In nucleotides, the CDR3 is TGTGCCAGCAGCTTTTTTAGCGGGAGGCCCTCGCAGCGGTTCTTC.